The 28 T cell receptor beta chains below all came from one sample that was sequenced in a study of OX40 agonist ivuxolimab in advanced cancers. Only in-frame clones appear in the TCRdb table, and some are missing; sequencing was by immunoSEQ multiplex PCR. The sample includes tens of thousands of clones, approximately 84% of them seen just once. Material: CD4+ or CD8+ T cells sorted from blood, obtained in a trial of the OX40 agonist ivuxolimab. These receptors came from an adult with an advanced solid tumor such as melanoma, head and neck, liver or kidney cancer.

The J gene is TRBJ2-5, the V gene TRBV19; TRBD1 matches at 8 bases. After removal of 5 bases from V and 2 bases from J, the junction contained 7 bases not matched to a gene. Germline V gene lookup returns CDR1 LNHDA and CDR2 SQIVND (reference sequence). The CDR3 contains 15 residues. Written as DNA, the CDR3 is TGTGCCAGTAGTCTAGGACAGGGAGGTCAAGAGACCCAGTACTTC. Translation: CASSLGQGGQETQYF.

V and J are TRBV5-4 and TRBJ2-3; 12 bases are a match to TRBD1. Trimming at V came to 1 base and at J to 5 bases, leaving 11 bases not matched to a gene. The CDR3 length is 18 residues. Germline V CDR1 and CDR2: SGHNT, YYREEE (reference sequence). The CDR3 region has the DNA TGTGCCAGCAGCTTGAGGGTTTTCCGGGACAGGGGGCGAGATACGCAGTATTTT. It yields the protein CASSLRVFRDRGRDTQYF.

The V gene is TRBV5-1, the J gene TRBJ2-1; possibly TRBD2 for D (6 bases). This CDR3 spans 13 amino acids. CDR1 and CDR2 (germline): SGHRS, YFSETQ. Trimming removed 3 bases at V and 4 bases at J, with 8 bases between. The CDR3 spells CASSSRGYNEQFF. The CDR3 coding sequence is TGCGCCAGCAGCTCACGGGGGTACAATGAGCAGTTCTTC.

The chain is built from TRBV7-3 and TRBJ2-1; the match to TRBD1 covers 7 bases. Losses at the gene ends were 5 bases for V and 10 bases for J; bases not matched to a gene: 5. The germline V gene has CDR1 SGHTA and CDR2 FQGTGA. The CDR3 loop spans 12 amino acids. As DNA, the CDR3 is TGTGCCAGCAGCACGGACAGGAGGGAGCAGTTCTTC. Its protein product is CASSTDRREQFF.

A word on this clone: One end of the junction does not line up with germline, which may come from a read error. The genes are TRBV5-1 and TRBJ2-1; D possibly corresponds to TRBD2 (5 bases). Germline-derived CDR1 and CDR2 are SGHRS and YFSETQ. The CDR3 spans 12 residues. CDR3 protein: CASRADYTEQFF. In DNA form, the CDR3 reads TGCGCCAGCAGGGCCGACTACACTGAGCAGTTCTTC.

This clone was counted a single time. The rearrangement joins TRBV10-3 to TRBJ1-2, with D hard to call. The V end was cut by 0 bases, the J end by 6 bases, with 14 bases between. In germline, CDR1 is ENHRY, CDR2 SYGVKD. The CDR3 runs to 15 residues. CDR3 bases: TGTGCCATCAGTGAGTCAAGCCAGATGATCGATGGCTACACCTTC. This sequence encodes CAISESSQMIDGYTF.

CDR3 in amino acids: CASSYDRNTEAFF. For the CDR3, the DNA is TGTGCCAGCAGCTATGACAGGAACACTGAAGCTTTCTTT. V and J are TRBV9 and TRBJ1-1; D is possibly TRBD1 (5 bases). Germline V gene data show CDR1 as SGDLS and CDR2 as YYNGEE. This CDR3 has 13 amino acids. The ends were cut back, 4 bases at V and 1 base at J, with 8 bases in the middle.

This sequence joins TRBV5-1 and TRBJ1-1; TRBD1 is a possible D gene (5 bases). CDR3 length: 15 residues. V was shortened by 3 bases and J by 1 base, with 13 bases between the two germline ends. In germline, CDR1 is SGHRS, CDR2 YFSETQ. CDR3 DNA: TGCGCCAGCAGCTCTCTCAGACAGACGAACACTGAAGCTTTCTTT. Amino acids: CASSSLRQTNTEAFF.

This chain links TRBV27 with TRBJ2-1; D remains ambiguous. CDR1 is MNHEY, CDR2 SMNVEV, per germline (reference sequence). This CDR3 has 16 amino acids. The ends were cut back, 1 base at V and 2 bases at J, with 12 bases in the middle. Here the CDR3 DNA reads TGTGCCAGCAGTTTATATTCTGTCACAACCTACAATGAGCAGTTCTTC. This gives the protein CASSLYSVTTYNEQFF.

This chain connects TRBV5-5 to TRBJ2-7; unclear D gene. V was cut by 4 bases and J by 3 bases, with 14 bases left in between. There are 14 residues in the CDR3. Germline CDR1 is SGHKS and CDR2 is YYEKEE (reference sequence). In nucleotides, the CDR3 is TGTGCCAGCAGCCTCTTGACTCCAGGCTACGAGCAGTACTTC. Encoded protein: CASSLLTPGYEQYF.

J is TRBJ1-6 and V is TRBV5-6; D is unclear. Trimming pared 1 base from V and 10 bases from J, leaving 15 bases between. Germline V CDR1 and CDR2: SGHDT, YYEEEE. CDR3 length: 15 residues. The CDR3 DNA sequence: TGTGCCAGCAGCTTGCTGACGGGAGTAAGCTCACCCCTCCACTTT. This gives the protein CASSLLTGVSSPLHF.

CDR3 amino acids: CASSPRKSGGFEQYF. The CDR3 coding sequence is TGTGCCAGCAGTCCCCGTAAGAGCGGGGGCTTCGAGCAGTACTTC. V usage is TRBV27 and J usage is TRBJ2-7; 8 nucleotides align to TRBD2. V lost 5 bases to trimming and J lost 6 bases; unmatched junction nucleotides: 12. The V gene's germline CDR1 is MNHEY and CDR2 SMNVEV (reference sequence). The CDR3 loop spans 15 amino acids.

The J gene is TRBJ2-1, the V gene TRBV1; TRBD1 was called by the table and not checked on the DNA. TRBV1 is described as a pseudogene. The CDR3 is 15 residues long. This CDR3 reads CTTTSRQGVWNEQFF. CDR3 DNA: TGCACCACAACATCACGACAGGGCGTGTGGAATGAGCAGTTCTTC.

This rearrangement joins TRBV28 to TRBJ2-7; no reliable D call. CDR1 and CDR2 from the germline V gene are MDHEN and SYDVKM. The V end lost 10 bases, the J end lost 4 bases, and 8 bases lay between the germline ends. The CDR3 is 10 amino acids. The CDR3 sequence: CATAQYEQYF. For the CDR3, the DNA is TGTGCCACCGCACAGTACGAGCAGTACTTC.

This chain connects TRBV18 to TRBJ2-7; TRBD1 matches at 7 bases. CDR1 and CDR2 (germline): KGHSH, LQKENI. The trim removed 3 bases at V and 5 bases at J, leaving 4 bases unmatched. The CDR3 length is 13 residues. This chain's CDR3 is CASSPDRANEQYF. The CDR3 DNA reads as TGTGCCAGCTCACCCGACAGGGCCAACGAGCAGTACTTC.

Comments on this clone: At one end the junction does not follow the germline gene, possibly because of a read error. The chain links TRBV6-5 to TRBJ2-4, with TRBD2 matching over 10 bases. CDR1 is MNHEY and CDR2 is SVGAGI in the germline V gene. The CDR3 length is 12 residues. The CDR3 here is CASSYGSVAGGF. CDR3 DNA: TGTGCCAGCAGTTACGGGTCGGTAGCGGGAGGCTTC.

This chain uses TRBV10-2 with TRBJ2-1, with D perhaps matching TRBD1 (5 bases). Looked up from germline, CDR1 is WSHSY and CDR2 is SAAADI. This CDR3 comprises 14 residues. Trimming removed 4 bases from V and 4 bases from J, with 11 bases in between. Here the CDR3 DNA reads TGCGCCAGCAGTGGACAGTTAGGTTACAATGAGCAGTTCTTC. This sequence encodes CASSGQLGYNEQFF.

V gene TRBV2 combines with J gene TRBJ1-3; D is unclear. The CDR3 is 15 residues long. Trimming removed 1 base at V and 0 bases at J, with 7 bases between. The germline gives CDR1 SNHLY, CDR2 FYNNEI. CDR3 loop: CASSEEQHSGNTIYF. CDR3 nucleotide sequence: TGTGCCAGCAGTGAAGAGCAGCACTCTGGAAACACCATATATTTT.

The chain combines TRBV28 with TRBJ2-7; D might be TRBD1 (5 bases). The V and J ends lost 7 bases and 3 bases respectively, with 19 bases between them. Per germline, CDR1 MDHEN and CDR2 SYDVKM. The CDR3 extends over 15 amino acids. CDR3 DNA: TGTGCCAGCAAGATAGGGGCCAACCCTATCTACGAGCAGTACTTC. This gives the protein CASKIGANPIYEQYF. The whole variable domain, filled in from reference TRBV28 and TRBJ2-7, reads DVKVTQSSRYLVKRTGEKVFLECVQDMDHENMFWYRQDPGLGLRLIYFSYDVKMKEKGDIPEGYSVSREKKERFSLILESASTNQTSMYLCASKIGANPIYEQYFGPGTRLTVT.

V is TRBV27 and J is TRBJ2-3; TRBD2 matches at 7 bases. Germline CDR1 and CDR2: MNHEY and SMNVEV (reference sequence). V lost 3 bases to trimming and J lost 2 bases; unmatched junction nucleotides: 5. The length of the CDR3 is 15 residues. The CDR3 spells CASSFGGRVTDTQYF. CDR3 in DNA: TGTGCCAGCAGTTTCGGCGGGAGAGTCACAGATACGCAGTATTTT.

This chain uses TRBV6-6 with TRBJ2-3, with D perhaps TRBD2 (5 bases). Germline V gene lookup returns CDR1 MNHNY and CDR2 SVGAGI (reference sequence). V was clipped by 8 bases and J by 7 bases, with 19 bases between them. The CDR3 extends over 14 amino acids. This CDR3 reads CASRTARGLHTQYF. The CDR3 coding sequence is TGTGCCAGCCGTACCGCTCGGGGTTTGCATACGCAGTATTTT.

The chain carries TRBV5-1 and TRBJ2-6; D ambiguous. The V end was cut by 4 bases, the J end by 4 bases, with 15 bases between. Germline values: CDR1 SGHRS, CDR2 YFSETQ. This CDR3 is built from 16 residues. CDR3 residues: CASSPPVLAGANVLTF. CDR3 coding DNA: TGCGCCAGCAGCCCGCCGGTCCTCGCAGGGGCCAACGTCCTGACTTTC.

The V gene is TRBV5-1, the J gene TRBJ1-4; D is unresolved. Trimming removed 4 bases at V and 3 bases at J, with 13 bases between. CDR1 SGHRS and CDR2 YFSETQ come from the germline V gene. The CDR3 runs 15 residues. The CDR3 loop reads CASSPAGGPNEKLFF. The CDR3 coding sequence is TGCGCCAGCAGCCCGGCAGGTGGGCCTAATGAAAAACTGTTTTTT. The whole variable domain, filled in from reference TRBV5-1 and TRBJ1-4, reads KAGVTQTPRYLIKTRGQQVTLSCSPISGHRSVSWYQQTPGQGLQFLFEYFSETQRNKGNFPGRFSGRQFSNSRSEMNVSTLELGDSALYLCASSPAGGPNEKLFFGSGTQLSVL.

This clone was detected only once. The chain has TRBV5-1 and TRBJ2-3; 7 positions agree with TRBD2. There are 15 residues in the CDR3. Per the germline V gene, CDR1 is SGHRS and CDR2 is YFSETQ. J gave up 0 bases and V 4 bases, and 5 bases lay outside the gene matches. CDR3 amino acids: CASSHLAASTDTQYF. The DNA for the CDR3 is TGCGCCAGCAGCCACCTAGCGGCTAGCACAGATACGCAGTATTTT.

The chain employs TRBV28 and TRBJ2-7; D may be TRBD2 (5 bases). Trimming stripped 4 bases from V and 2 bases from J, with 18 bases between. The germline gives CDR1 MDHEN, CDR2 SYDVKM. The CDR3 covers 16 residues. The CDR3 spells CASSSIKGGSPYEQYF. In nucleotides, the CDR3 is TGTGCCAGCAGTTCCATTAAGGGCGGGTCCCCCTACGAGCAGTACTTC.

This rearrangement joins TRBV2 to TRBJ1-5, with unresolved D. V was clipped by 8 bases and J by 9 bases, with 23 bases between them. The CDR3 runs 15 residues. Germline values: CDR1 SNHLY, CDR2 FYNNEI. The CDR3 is CASLPPGPPEGPQHF. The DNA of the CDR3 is TGTGCCAGCCTACCTCCGGGCCCCCCTGAGGGGCCCCAGCATTTT.

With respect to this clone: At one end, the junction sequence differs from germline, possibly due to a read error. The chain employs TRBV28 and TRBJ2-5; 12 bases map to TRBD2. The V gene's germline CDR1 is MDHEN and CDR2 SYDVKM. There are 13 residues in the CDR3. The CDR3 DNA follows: TGTGCCAGCAGTTTATTCCTAGCGGGAGGGGGAAACTTC. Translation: CASSLFLAGGGNF.

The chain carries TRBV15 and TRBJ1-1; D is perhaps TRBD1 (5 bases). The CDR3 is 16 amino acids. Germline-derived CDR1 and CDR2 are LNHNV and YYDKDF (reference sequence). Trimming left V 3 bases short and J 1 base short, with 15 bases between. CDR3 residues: CATSSDPGRRNTEAFF. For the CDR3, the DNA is TGTGCCACCAGCAGTGACCCGGGACGTCGGAACACTGAAGCTTTCTTT.